Here is one T cell receptor (beta chain) with its context. Original handling: Reference gene primer amplification in the assay estimated nucleated cell counts. Method: immunoSEQ multiplex PCR; TCRdb's copy keeps in-frame clones and lacks some. D and trimming were read from the DNA, whereas the V and J calls and clone size are those reported in that table. This sample has about 82,000 clones, with around 81% found just once. Per germline, CDR1 MNHEY and CDR2 SVGAGI. J lost 0 bases, V lost 6 bases, and 4 bases had no gene match. The CDR3 covers 15 residues. This entry is derived from a study of blood T cell repertoires in COVID-19. The overall study: Material from acute and convalescent COVID-19 was sourced from the United States, Italy and Spain.

The TCR comes from an elderly man with active or convalescent COVID-19. Source material: peripheral blood. V gene TRBV6-5 combines with J gene TRBJ2-2; TRBD1 aligns across 7 bases. The CDR3, as DNA: TGTGCCAGCAGATTGGGACAGACGAACACCGGGGAGCTGTTTTTT. Translating gives CASRLGQTNTGELFF.